The clone carrying this T cell receptor beta chain came up many times. Antigen specificity is unknown. Exclusion of a patient resulted from uncontrolled infection, other autoimmune disease, pregnancy or lactation. PBMCs were collected from an approximately 10 ml volume of fresh peripheral blood. The data were taken from a study of T cells in Graves' hyperthyroidism and ophthalmopathy. Broader study findings: Most clonotypes expanded in thyroid above 0.001 were likewise present in blood.

Germline V lookup: CDR1 GTSNPN, CDR2 SVGIG (reference sequence). V was cut by 4 bases and J by 2 bases, with 20 bases left in between. This CDR3 is built from 16 residues. TCR beta CDR3 regions were amplified from RNA transcripts. First-round RT-PCR with HTBI primers amplified the TCR CDR3 region. TCRdb re-called the multiplex PCR reads through MiXCR, storing one row per CDR3 protein. The repertoire holds some 650,000 distinct CDR3 sequences, with around 16% as singletons. The gene calls are TRBV30 and TRBJ2-5, with D possibly being TRBD1 or TRBD2 (5 bases each). This TCR was recovered from a woman aged 35 to 49 with Graves' ophthalmopathy. Sequencing was done on a sample of blood. The CDR3 DNA reads as TGTGCCTGGACAGGGCTAGCTAGGCCTATTCAAGAGACCCAGTACTTC. The encoded protein is CAWTGLARPIQETQYF. Drawing the rest from reference TRBV30 and TRBJ2-5, the complete variable domain is SQTIHQWPATLVQPVGSPLSLECTVEGTSNPNLYWYRQAAGRGLQLLFYSVGIGQISSEVPQNLSASRPQDRQFILSSKKLLLSDSGFYLCAWTGLARPIQETQYFGPGTRLLVL.